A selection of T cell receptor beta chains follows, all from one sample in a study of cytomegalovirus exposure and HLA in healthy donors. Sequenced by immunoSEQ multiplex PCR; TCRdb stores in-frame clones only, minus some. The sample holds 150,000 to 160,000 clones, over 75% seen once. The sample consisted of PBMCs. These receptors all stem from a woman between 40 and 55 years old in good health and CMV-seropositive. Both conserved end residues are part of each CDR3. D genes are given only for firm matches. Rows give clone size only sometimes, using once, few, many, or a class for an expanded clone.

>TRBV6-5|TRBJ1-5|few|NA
TGTGCCAGCAGTTACTCTGGTGGGCGGGGGCAGCCCCAGCATTTT
CASSYSGGRGQPQHF
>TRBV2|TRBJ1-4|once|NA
TGTGCCAGCAGCCCCCCACGAGGTGAAAAACTGTTTTTT
CASSPPRGEKLFF
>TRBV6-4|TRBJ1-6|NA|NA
TGTGCCAGCAGTGACAGGGCAGGGTATAATTCACCCCTCCACTTT
CASSDRAGYNSPLHF
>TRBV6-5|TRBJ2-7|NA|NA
TGTGCCAGCAGTTACTTCAAGAGCTCCTACGAGCAGTACTTC
CASSYFKSSYEQYF
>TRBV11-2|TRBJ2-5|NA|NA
TGTGCCAGCAGGATCACATCGCAGACCCAGTACTTC
CASRITSQTQYF
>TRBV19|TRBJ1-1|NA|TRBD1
TGTGCCAGTAGTATTTCGACAGGGTTGGGCACTGAAGCTTTCTTT
CASSISTGLGTEAFF
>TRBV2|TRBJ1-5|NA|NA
TGTGCCAGCAGTGAACGGCAGGGGTTTCAGCCCCAGCATTTT
CASSERQGFQPQHF
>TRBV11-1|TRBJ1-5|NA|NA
TGTGCCAGCAGACCGAAACAGGGAGCTAGCAATCAGCCCCAGCATTTT
CASRPKQGASNQPQHF
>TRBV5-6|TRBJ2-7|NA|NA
TGTGCCAGCAGCTTGTCTCCAGCGGCCTACGAGCAGTACTTC
CASSLSPAAYEQYF
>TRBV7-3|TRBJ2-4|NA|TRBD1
TGTGCCAGCAGCTTAGGACAGGGAAACATTCAGTACTTC
CASSLGQGNIQYF
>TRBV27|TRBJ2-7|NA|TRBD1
TGTGCCAGCAGTTTAGTAGGGACAGGGGCCCGCGAGCAGTACTTC
CASSLVGTGAREQYF
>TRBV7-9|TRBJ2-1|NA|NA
TGTGCCAGCAGCTTAGCGGAAAAGGGCCCAGGGGAGCAGTTCTTC
CASSLAEKGPGEQFF
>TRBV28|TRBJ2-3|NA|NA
TGTGCCAGCAGTCCCAGAGAAGCGGAGACCTTCACAGATACGCAGTATTTT
CASSPREAETFTDTQYF
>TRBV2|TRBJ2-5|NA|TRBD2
TGTGCCAGCCAGGGACTAGCCCAAGAGACCCAGTACTTC
CASQGLAQETQYF
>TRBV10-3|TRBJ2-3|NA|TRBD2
TGTGCCATCAGTGAGTTGCTAGCGGGAGAAACAGATACGCAGTATTTT
CAISELLAGETDTQYF
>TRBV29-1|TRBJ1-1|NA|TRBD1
TGCAGCGTTGAAGTATTGGCAGGGACAGGGGGCGCGGGCACTGAAGCTTTCTTT
CSVEVLAGTGGAGTEAFF
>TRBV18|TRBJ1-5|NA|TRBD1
TGTGCCAGCTCGCCTAGACAGGGCTCGGGCAATCAGCCCCAGCATTTT
CASSPRQGSGNQPQHF
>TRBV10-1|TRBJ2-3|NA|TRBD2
TGCGCCAGCAGTGTAACGACGGGACTAGCGGGAGTAACGGATACGCAGTATTTT
CASSVTTGLAGVTDTQYF
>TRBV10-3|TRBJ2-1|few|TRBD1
TGTGCCAGCAGGGCGGGACAGGGCAATGAGCAGTTCTTC
CASRAGQGNEQFF
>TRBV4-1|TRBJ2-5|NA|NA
TGCGCCAGCAGCCAGCACCTATCAGAGACCCAGTACTTC
CASSQHLSETQYF
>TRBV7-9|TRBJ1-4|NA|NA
TGTGCCAGCAGCTCCCCCCTGGAGGCTAATGAAAAACTGTTTTTT
CASSSPLEANEKLFF
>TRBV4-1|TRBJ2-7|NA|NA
TGCGCCAGCAGCCCAACAGGGAATTACGAGCAGTACTTC
CASSPTGNYEQYF
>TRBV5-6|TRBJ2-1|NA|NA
TGTGCCAGCAGCTTGTGGAGGTTTCGGGGCAATGAGCAGTTCTTC
CASSLWRFRGNEQFF
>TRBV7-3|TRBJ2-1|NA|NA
TGTGCCAGCAGCTTCCAATCGGGAATGTCCTCCTACAATGAGCAGTTCTTC
CASSFQSGMSSYNEQFF
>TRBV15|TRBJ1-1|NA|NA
TGTGCCACCAGCAGACTCCGCAGGGGACCCACTGAAGCTTTCTTT
CATSRLRRGPTEAFF
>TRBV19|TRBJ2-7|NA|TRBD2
TGTGCCAGTAGTATCGTGAGCGGGAGCGTTTTCGAGCAGTACTTC
CASSIVSGSVFEQYF
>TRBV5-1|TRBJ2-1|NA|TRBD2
TGCGCCAGCAGAAAGGCGGTAGCGGGAGTTGTCAATGAGCAGTTCTTC
CASRKAVAGVVNEQFF
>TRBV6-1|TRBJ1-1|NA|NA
TGTGCCAGCAGTCGGGGTACTGAAGCTTTCTTT
CASSRGTEAFF
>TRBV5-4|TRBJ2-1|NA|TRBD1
TGTGCCAGCAGCTTGGAAGGACAGGGGGCGCGTAATGAGCAGTTCTTC
CASSLEGQGARNEQFF
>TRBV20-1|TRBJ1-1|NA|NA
TGCAGCGAAACACACAACACTGAAGCTTTCTTT
CSETHNTEAFF
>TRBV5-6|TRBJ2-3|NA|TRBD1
TGTGCCAGCAGCTTCGGGACAGCAAGCACAGATACGCAGTATTTT
CASSFGTASTDTQYF
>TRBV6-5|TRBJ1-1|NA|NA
TGTGCCAGCAGTTACTCGAGGGTATCTTCAACTGAAGCTTTCTTT
CASSYSRVSSTEAFF
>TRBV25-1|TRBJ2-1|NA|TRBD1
TGTGCCAGCAGTGAGCTAGTCGGGACAGGGGACAATGAGCAGTTCTTC
CASSELVGTGDNEQFF
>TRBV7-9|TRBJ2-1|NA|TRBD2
TGTGCCAGCAGCGTTGTTAGCGGGAGTGTTGAGCAGTTCTTC
CASSVVSGSVEQFF
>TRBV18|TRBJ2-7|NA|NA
TGTGCCAGCTCACAGTGCAAAGGGGCCGATTGCGAGCAGTACTTC
CASSQCKGADCEQYF
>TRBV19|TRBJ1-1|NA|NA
TGTGCCAGTAGTATGATAAGTAACCCCCGGACTGAAGCTTTCTTT
CASSMISNPRTEAFF
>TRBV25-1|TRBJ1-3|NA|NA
TGTGCCAGCAGTGTTATTACAGGGTACTCTGGAAACACCATATATTTT
CASSVITGYSGNTIYF
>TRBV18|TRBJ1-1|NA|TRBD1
TGTGCCAGCTCACTAAAGACAGGGGGCGGCTCCTGGTCCATGAACACTGAAGCTTTCTTT
CASSLKTGGGSWSMNTEAFF
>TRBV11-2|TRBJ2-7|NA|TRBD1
TGTGCCAGCAGCTTGAGGGACAGGGTGGATTACGAGCAGTACTTC
CASSLRDRVDYEQYF
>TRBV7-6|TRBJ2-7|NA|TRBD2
TGTGCCAGCAGCTCAGGGACTAGCGGGAGTTCCCCAAGGATTTACGAGCAGTACTTC
CASSSGTSGSSPRIYEQYF
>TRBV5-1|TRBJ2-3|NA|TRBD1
TGCGCCAGCAGCTTGGGACAGGGTGGGAATACGCAGTATTTT
CASSLGQGGNTQYF